This T cell receptor (beta chain) was recorded in a study of human T cells and chemical hapten exposure. Notes on the study in general: Sensitizing with DPC caused no change in TCRs above 1 in 1000 frequency.

The V gene's germline CDR1 is MGHDK and CDR2 SYGVNS. Deletions cut 6 bases from V and 13 bases from J, with 16 bases between. CDR3 length: 12 amino acids. In the case of this clonotype: Its matching antigen is unknown.

Unfractionated whole blood was the source from which total RNA was extracted. In the library, unique molecular identifiers were attached to individual cDNA molecules. Authors' data handling: Sample-level TCR yields exhibited a median of about 91,000, with a range of roughly 20,000 to 750,000. One entry per CDR3 protein results from TCRdb running MiXCR on the 5' RACE reads. The V and J calls were not made by the authors but by TCRdb's processing. The table has roughly 120,000 distinct CDR3 sequences, approximately 20% seen once; the top ten hold 2.8%. The V gene is TRBV25-1, the J gene TRBJ2-1, with D possibly being TRBD2 (5 bases). The sequence was collected from a human donor in good health. CDR3 nucleotides: TGTGCCAGCAGCGCATTAGCAGGAGGACAGTTCTTC. Amino acid sequence: CASSALAGGQFF. Complete variable domain (other parts from reference TRBV25-1 and TRBJ2-1): EADIYQTPRYLVIGTGKKITLECSQTMGHDKMYWYQQDPGMELHLIHYSYGVNSTEKGDLSSESTVSRIRTEHFPLTLESARPSHTSQYLCASSALAGGQFFGPGTRLTVL.